The 18 T cell receptor beta chains presented below share a single source sample, sequenced in a study of Graves' ophthalmopathy and Graves' hyperthyroidism. RNA transcripts served as template for amplifying TCR beta CDR3 sequences. RT-PCR in the first round used HTBI primers; a second-round multiplex PCR followed. From the multiplex PCR reads, TCRdb called clonotypes with MiXCR, one entry per CDR3 protein. The repertoire holds 600,000 to 650,000 distinct CDR3 sequences, with over 20% as singletons. Sequencing used peripheral blood. The receptor source for this set is a woman between 18 and 29 years old with stable Graves' hyperthyroidism. Some clones in this sample may be carry-over from other donors' samples.

The chain joins TRBV7-2 to TRBJ2-7, with D tentatively TRBD2 (5 bases). Per germline, CDR1 SGHTA and CDR2 FQGNSA. This CDR3 region has 14 residues. Trimming removed 4 bases from V and 2 bases from J, with 12 bases in between. The CDR3 DNA follows: TGTGCCAGCAGCTCCGACTACCCTCCCTACGAGCAGTACTTC. Protein: CASSSDYPPYEQYF.

This clonotype was counted at least ten times. This chain uses TRBV7-2 with TRBJ1-2, with 11 bases matching TRBD1. The CDR3 runs to 15 residues. The V segment lost 5 bases and the J segment 3 bases; nucleotides outside the gene matches: 5. Per germline, CDR1 SGHTA and CDR2 FQGNSA. CDR3 in amino acids: CASSLGTGGYYGYTF. Written as DNA, the CDR3 is TGTGCCAGCAGCCTCGGGACAGGGGGGTACTATGGCTACACCTTC.

This clonotype was counted ten times or more. CDR3 coding DNA: TGTGCCACCAGTGATGCCAGACAGGGGGCCAACGTCCTGACTTTC. This sequence encodes CATSDARQGANVLTF. V is TRBV24-1 and J is TRBJ2-6; TRBD1 is a possible D gene (5 bases). Germline-derived CDR1 and CDR2 are KGHDR and SFDVKD. The CDR3 length is 15 residues. Trimming removed 3 bases from V and 4 bases from J, with 9 bases in between.

The chain combines TRBV19 with TRBJ2-2, with no clear D. This CDR3 is built from 13 residues. Germline V gene data show CDR1 as LNHDA and CDR2 as SQIVND (reference sequence). The ends were cut back, 5 bases at V and 6 bases at J, with 10 bases in the middle. The CDR3 sequence is CASSLRKAGELFF. The CDR3 bases are TGTGCCAGTAGTCTCAGGAAGGCCGGGGAGCTGTTTTTT.

This clonotype was picked up a small number of times. Its ends do not fully match the called genes, so a read error is possible. This sequence joins TRBV7-9 and TRBJ1-2, with D tentatively TRBD1 (5 bases). CDR3 length: 14 amino acids. CDR1 and CDR2 from the germline V gene are SEHNR and FQNEAQ (reference sequence). CDR3 bases: TGTGCCAGCAGCTTAGGCGGGACTAAGTATGGCTACACCTTC. It codes for CASSLGGTKYGYTF.

V and J are TRBV5-5 and TRBJ2-4; a possible D gene is TRBD2 (5 bases). This CDR3 comprises 14 residues. Germline CDR1 reads SGHKS; CDR2 reads YYEKEE (reference sequence). The V gene lost 2 bases and the J gene lost 5 bases, with 11 bases spanning the gap. CDR3 amino acids: CASSLGMRENIQYF. CDR3 bases: TGTGCCAGCAGCTTAGGGATGAGGGAAAACATTCAGTACTTC.

A few counts support this clonotype. One junction end does not reproduce the germline sequence, and a read error may be involved. V usage is TRBV12-3 or TRBV12-4 and J usage is TRBJ2-7; D is unresolved. The CDR3 loop spans 15 amino acids. The CDR3 region has the DNA TGTGCCGGCAGTTTGGATTTCGGAACCTCCTACGAGCAGTACTTC. The encoded protein is CAGSLDFGTSYEQYF.

The V and J genes are TRBV28 and TRBJ1-1, with 9 bases that match TRBD1. V shed 4 bases, J shed 6 bases, and the junction held 6 bases outside the gene matches. In germline, CDR1 is MDHEN, CDR2 SYDVKM. This CDR3 is built from 14 residues. The CDR3 is CASSWHRGLSEAFF. The CDR3 DNA follows: TGTGCCAGCAGTTGGCACAGGGGGCTTTCTGAAGCTTTCTTT.

This clonotype was counted at least ten times. This chain joins TRBV7-2 and TRBJ2-2, with TRBD2 matching 8 bases. The CDR3 length is 14 residues. From germline, CDR1 is SGHTA and CDR2 FQGNSA. After removal of 3 bases from V and 6 bases from J, the junction contained 3 bases not matched to a gene. Here the CDR3 reads CASSLTSAPGELFF. Written as DNA, the CDR3 is TGTGCCAGCAGCTTGACTAGCGCCCCCGGGGAGCTGTTTTTT.

This clonotype was found many times. The V gene is TRBV6-1, the J gene TRBJ1-2, with D hard to call. This CDR3 contains 14 residues. From germline, CDR1 is MNHNS and CDR2 SASEGT. The V gene lost 7 bases and the J gene lost 6 bases, with 18 bases spanning the gap. The CDR3 here is CASKTGQFRDGYTF. CDR3 nucleotides: TGTGCCAGCAAAACGGGCCAGTTTCGTGATGGCTACACCTTC.

This clonotype was observed at least ten times. One end of the junction fails to match germline, which may point to a read error. This sequence joins TRBV20-1 and TRBJ2-4; the match to TRBD2 covers 7 bases. The germline V gene has CDR1 DFQATT and CDR2 SNEGSKA (reference sequence). The CDR3 covers 12 residues. CDR3 coding DNA: TGCAGTGCTAGAGAATGGGACTACATTAAGTACTTC. Protein: CSAREWDYIKYF.

This rearrangement joins TRBV20-1 to TRBJ1-2; a weak D match, TRBD1 (6 bases). Per germline, CDR1 DFQATT and CDR2 SNEGSKA (reference sequence). V lost 4 bases to trimming and J lost 7 bases, with 16 bases between them. The CDR3 consists of 13 residues. The DNA of the CDR3 is TGCAGTGCTATCGTACAGGGTTTAGGTGGCTACACCTTC. This translates into CSAIVQGLGGYTF.

The chain couples TRBV12-3 or TRBV12-4 to TRBJ1-1, with D perhaps matching TRBD1 (6 bases). The V gene lost 5 bases and the J gene lost 4 bases, with 17 bases spanning the gap. This CDR3 is built from 15 residues. Written as DNA, the CDR3 is TGTGCCAGCAGTCAGAGGACAGACTGGGGCACTGAAGCTTTCTTT. Translated: CASSQRTDWGTEAFF.

This clonotype has at least ten counts. The junction departs from the called germline gene at one end, perhaps through a read error. The chain joins TRBV5-1 to TRBJ2-3; D call uncertain. The CDR3 consists of 14 residues. The V gene's germline CDR1 is SGHRS and CDR2 YFSETQ. This chain's CDR3 is CASILGTSTDTQYF. CDR3 DNA sequence: TGCGCCAGCATCTTGGGAACTAGCACAGATACGCAGTATTTT.

The chain carries TRBV19 and TRBJ2-7, with 10 bases fitting TRBD1. This CDR3 contains 16 residues. V trimming: 3 bases; J trimming: 5 bases; junction bases outside the gene matches: 10. Germline assignment: CDR1 LNHDA and CDR2 SQIVND (reference sequence). CDR3 residues: CASSISGTGVRNEQYF. CDR3 in DNA: TGTGCCAGTAGTATCAGTGGGACAGGGGTTCGCAACGAGCAGTACTTC.

The chain combines TRBV6-1 with TRBJ2-7, with 7 nucleotides matching TRBD1. The CDR3 runs 15 residues. Looked up from germline, CDR1 is MNHNS and CDR2 is SASEGT. The ends lost 4 bases at V and 3 bases at J; junction bases unmatched: 9. DNA of the CDR3: TGTGCCAGCAGTGCGGACAGGCTTGGTTTCTACGAGCAGTACTTC. Translated: CASSADRLGFYEQYF.

This clonotype was seen just once. This rearrangement joins TRBV11-2 to TRBJ1-6; D may be TRBD1 (5 bases). Trimming took off 4 bases at V and 7 bases at J, with 14 bases between the two ends. CDR1 is SGHAT, CDR2 FQNNGV, per germline. This CDR3 contains 15 residues. Written as DNA, the CDR3 is TGTGCCAGCAGCTGGGGGACCAGAAGAAATTCACCCCTCCACTTT. This encodes CASSWGTRRNSPLHF.

This chain joins TRBV5-1 and TRBJ2-7; 11 nucleotides agree with TRBD2. Germline CDR1 SGHRS, CDR2 YFSETQ. The V gene end was trimmed by 4 bases and the J gene end by 0 bases; junction bases not matched to a gene: 9. The CDR3 totals 17 residues. CDR3 loop: CASSTSTSGTSSYEQYF. DNA of the CDR3: TGCGCCAGCAGCACTTCGACTAGCGGGACGAGCTCCTACGAGCAGTACTTC. Drawing the rest from reference TRBV5-1 and TRBJ2-7, the complete variable domain is KAGVTQTPRYLIKTRGQQVTLSCSPISGHRSVSWYQQTPGQGLQFLFEYFSETQRNKGNFPGRFSGRQFSNSRSEMNVSTLELGDSALYLCASSTSTSGTSSYEQYFGPGTRLTVT.